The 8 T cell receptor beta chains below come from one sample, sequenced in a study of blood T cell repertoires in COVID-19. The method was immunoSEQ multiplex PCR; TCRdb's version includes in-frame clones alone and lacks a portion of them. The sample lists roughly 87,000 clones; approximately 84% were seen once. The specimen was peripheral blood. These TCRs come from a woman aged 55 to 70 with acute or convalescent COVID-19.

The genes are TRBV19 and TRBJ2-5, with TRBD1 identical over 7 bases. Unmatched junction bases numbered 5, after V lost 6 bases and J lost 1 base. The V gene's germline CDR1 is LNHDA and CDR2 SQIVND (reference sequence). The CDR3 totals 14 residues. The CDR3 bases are TGTGCCAGTAGGCTTACAGGGGTCCAAGAGACCCAGTACTTC. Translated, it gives CASRLTGVQETQYF. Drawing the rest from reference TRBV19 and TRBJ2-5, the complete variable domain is DGGITQSPKYLFRKEGQNVTLSCEQNLNHDAMYWYRQDPGQGLRLIYYSQIVNDFQKGDIAEGYSVSREKKESFPLTVTSAQKNPTAFYLCASRLTGVQETQYFGPGTRLLVL.

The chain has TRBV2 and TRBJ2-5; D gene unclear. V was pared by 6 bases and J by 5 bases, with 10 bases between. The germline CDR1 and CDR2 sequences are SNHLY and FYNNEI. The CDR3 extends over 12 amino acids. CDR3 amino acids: CASRVVRETQYF. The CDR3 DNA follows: TGTGCCAGCAGAGTGGTTCGGGAGACCCAGTACTTC. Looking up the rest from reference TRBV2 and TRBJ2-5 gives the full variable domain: EPEVTQTPSHQVTQMGQEVILRCVPISNHLYFYWYRQILGQKVEFLVSFYNNEISEKSEIFDDQFSVERPDGSNFTLKIRSTKLEDSAMYFCASRVVRETQYFGPGTRLLVL.

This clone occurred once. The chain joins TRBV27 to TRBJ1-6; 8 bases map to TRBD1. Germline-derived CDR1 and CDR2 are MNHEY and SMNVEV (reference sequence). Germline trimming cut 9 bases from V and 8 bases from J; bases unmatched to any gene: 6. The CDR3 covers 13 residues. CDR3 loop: CASRTGRDSPLHF. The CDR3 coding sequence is TGTGCCAGTAGGACAGGGAGGGATTCACCCCTCCACTTT.

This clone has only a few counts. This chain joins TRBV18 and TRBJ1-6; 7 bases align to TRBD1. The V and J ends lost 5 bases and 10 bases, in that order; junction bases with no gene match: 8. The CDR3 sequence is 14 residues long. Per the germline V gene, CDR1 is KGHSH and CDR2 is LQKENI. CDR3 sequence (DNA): TGTGCCAGCTCAACGGGACAGCGATACTCACCCCTCCACTTT. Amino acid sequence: CASSTGQRYSPLHF.

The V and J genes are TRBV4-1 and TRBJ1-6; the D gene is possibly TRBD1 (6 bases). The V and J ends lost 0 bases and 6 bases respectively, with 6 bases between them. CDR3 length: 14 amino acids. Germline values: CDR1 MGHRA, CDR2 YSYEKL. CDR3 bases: TGCGCCAGCAGCCAAGAAGGGGGTAATTCACCCCTCCACTTT. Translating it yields CASSQEGGNSPLHF.

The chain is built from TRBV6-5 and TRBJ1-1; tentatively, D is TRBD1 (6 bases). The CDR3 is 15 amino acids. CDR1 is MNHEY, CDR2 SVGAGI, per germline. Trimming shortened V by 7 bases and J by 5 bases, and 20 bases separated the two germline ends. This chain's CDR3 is CASTHLLQGSTEAFF. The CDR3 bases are TGTGCCAGCACTCATCTACTACAGGGAAGTACTGAAGCTTTCTTT.

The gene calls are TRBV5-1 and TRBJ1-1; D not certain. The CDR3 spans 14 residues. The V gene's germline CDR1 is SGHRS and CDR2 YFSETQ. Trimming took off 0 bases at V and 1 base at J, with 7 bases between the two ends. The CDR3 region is CASSLDPGNTEAFF. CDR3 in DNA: TGCGCCAGCAGCTTGGACCCGGGGAACACTGAAGCTTTCTTT.

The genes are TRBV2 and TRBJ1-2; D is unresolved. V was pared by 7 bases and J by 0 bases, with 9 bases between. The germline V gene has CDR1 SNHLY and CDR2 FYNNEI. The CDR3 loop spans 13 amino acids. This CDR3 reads CASNFKANYGYTF. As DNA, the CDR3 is TGTGCCAGCAACTTTAAAGCTAACTATGGCTACACCTTC. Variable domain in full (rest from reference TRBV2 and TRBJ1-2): EPEVTQTPSHQVTQMGQEVILRCVPISNHLYFYWYRQILGQKVEFLVSFYNNEISEKSEIFDDQFSVERPDGSNFTLKIRSTKLEDSAMYFCASNFKANYGYTFGSGTRLTVV.